The 29 T cell receptor beta chains listed next were all sequenced from one sample in a study of graft-versus-host responses after intestinal transplantation. Using immunoSEQ multiplex PCR, the repertoire was profiled, and TCRdb retains in-frame clones only, with some absent. This repertoire shows about 110,000 clones, 87% found once; its top ten account for less than 0.8%. These receptors have no known antigen. The sample consisted of unstimulated CD4+ T cells sorted from spleen or lymph node cells, taken before transplant. The receptors stem from a human donor who was the organ donor for an intestinal transplant.

The chain is built from TRBV7-8 and TRBJ1-5, with TRBD1 identical over 10 bases. The junction had 5 bases not matched to a gene; V was cut back by 5 bases and J by 1 base. This CDR3 has 16 amino acids. Germline V gene sequence: CDR1 SGHVS, CDR2 FQNEAQ. In DNA form, the CDR3 reads TGTGCCAGCAGCCGACGGGACAGGGGAAGCAATCAGCCCCAGCATTTT. Translated: CASSRRDRGSNQPQHF.

This chain connects TRBV10-2 to TRBJ2-7; D perhaps matches TRBD1 (5 bases). CDR1 and CDR2 (germline): WSHSY, SAAADI. The V and J ends lost 0 bases and 2 bases respectively, with 11 bases between them. The CDR3 is made up of 15 amino acids. The CDR3 region is CASSESNRGTYEQYF. CDR3 DNA sequence: TGCGCCAGCAGTGAGTCGAATAGGGGAACCTACGAGCAGTACTTC.

The V call is TRBV19, the J call TRBJ1-1; D remains unclear. Trimming shortened V by 7 bases and J by 3 bases, and 12 bases separated the two germline ends. The germline V gene encodes CDR1 LNHDA and CDR2 SQIVND (reference sequence). The length of the CDR3 is 13 residues. The CDR3 reads CASIASVYTEAFF. In DNA form, the CDR3 reads TGTGCCAGTATTGCGTCGGTATACACTGAAGCTTTCTTT.

This chain links TRBV12-5 with TRBJ2-1; tentatively, D is TRBD2 (6 bases). Germline CDR1 is LGHNT and CDR2 is FRNRAP. This CDR3 is 14 amino acids long. The V gene lost 4 bases and the J gene lost 7 bases, with 14 bases spanning the gap. This chain's CDR3 is CASGSFSGMNEQFF. CDR3 bases: TGTGCTAGTGGTTCCTTTAGCGGTATGAATGAGCAGTTCTTC.

This rearrangement joins TRBV6-5 to TRBJ2-5, with 7 bases lining up with TRBD2. Germline values: CDR1 MNHEY, CDR2 SVGAGI. The CDR3 has 14 residues. V gave up 0 bases and J gave up 5 bases; unmatched junction bases: 3. CDR3 DNA sequence: TGTGCCAGCAGTTACTCGGGAGGGATGGAGACCCAGTACTTC. As protein: CASSYSGGMETQYF.

This clone is a singleton in its sample. In nucleotides, the CDR3 is TGTGCCAGCAGCTTCTCATTCGCTGGGCGGAAACTGTTTTTT. This gives the protein CASSFSFAGRKLFF. The J gene is TRBJ1-4, the V gene TRBV11-2; D gene uncertain. Germline V lookup: CDR1 SGHAT, CDR2 FQNNGV. This CDR3 has 14 residues. V lost 3 bases and J 11 bases, leaving 16 bases between the germline ends.

This chain uses TRBV4-2 with TRBJ2-3, with 9 bases lining up with TRBD1. Losses at the gene ends were 5 bases for V and 2 bases for J; bases not matched to a gene: 5. CDR3 length equals 15 residues. Germline V gene data show CDR1 as LGHNA and CDR2 as YNFKEQ. In DNA, the CDR3 is TGTGCCAGCAGCGTCGGACAGGGGCCCACAGATACGCAGTATTTT. Its translation is CASSVGQGPTDTQYF.

Regarding this clone: Other DNA sequences in this sample translate to the same CDR3. The chain has TRBV5-1 and TRBJ2-7; TRBD1 aligns across 9 bases. The V gene end was trimmed by 0 bases and the J gene end by 1 base; junction bases not matched to a gene: 2. CDR1 SGHRS and CDR2 YFSETQ come from the germline V gene. The CDR3 consists of 15 residues. CDR3 sequence: CASSLGGQGSYEQYF. The CDR3, as DNA: TGCGCCAGCAGCTTGGGGGGACAGGGTTCCTACGAGCAGTACTTC.

The V gene is TRBV6-1, the J gene TRBJ2-1; D may correspond to TRBD1 or TRBD2 (5 bases each). The germline V gene has CDR1 MNHNS and CDR2 SASEGT. Trimming left V 3 bases short and J 9 bases short, with 18 bases between. The CDR3 consists of 15 residues. In nucleotides, the CDR3 is TGTGCCAGCAGTGAGAGGGGCTCTTGGGGGACTGAGCAGTTCTTC. Residues: CASSERGSWGTEQFF.

J is TRBJ2-3 and V is TRBV2; the match to TRBD2 covers 7 bases. Germline V gene data show CDR1 as SNHLY and CDR2 as FYNNEI. The V segment lost 6 bases and the J segment 5 bases; nucleotides outside the gene matches: 2. The CDR3 totals 12 residues. As DNA, the CDR3 is TGTGCCAGCAGCCCTAGCGGAGATACGCAGTATTTT. This gives the protein CASSPSGDTQYF.

The genes are TRBV6-4 and TRBJ1-1, with a weak D call TRBD1 (5 bases). V was cut by 4 bases and J by 4 bases, with 10 bases left in between. CDR3 size: 13 residues. From germline, CDR1 is MRHNA and CDR2 SNTAGT. The CDR3 spells CASSVVGGTEAFF. CDR3 nucleotides: TGTGCCAGCAGTGTGGTGGGGGGCACTGAAGCTTTCTTT.

The chain couples TRBV28 to TRBJ1-2, with D maybe TRBD1 (6 bases). The CDR3 runs 12 residues. V lost 8 bases to trimming and J lost 3 bases, with 10 bases between them. CDR1 MDHEN and CDR2 SYDVKM come from the germline V gene. This CDR3 reads CASFRQDYGYTF. The CDR3 DNA follows: TGTGCCAGCTTTCGACAGGACTATGGCTACACCTTC.

The rearrangement uses TRBV6-6 and TRBJ2-7; 8 bases match TRBD2. CDR1 is MNHNY and CDR2 is SVGAGI in the germline V gene (reference sequence). The V gene end was trimmed by 0 bases and the J gene end by 6 bases; junction bases not matched to a gene: 4. The CDR3 is made up of 14 amino acids. The CDR3 DNA follows: TGTGCCAGCAGTTACTCAGCGGGAGAATTCGAGCAGTACTTC. Translation gives CASSYSAGEFEQYF.

The gene calls are TRBV5-1 and TRBJ1-5, with TRBD1 matching 9 bases. There are 15 residues in the CDR3. V lost 3 bases and J lost 6; bases outside the gene matches: 7. Germline lookup yields CDR1 SGHRS and CDR2 YFSETQ. CDR3 in DNA: TGCGCCAGCAGCTCGACAGGGGGTATCGGTCAGCCCCAGCATTTT. It specifies CASSSTGGIGQPQHF.

The V and J genes are TRBV10-2 and TRBJ2-5; TRBD2 is a possible D gene (6 bases). The germline gives CDR1 WSHSY, CDR2 SAAADI. Trimming stripped 3 bases from V and 5 bases from J, with 10 bases between. The CDR3 runs 13 residues. DNA of the CDR3: TGCGCCAGCAGTGACCTAGCGTGGGAGACCCAGTACTTC. This sequence encodes CASSDLAWETQYF.

The chain links TRBV19 to TRBJ1-2, with 7 bases aligning to TRBD1. V shed 7 bases, J shed 5 bases, and the junction held 7 bases outside the gene matches. Per germline, CDR1 LNHDA and CDR2 SQIVND (reference sequence). The CDR3 has 13 residues. The CDR3 sequence is CASIPGGLYGYTF. CDR3 nucleotides: TGTGCCAGTATTCCAGGGGGGCTTTATGGCTACACCTTC. The variable domain in full, with the rest retrieved from reference TRBV19 and TRBJ1-2, is DGGITQSPKYLFRKEGQNVTLSCEQNLNHDAMYWYRQDPGQGLRLIYYSQIVNDFQKGDIAEGYSVSREKKESFPLTVTSAQKNPTAFYLCASIPGGLYGYTFGSGTRLTVV.

In its sample, this clone was seen a few times. V gene TRBV7-9 combines with J gene TRBJ2-7; D is ambiguous. Germline V lookup: CDR1 SEHNR, CDR2 FQNEAQ (reference sequence). Trimming took off 1 base at V and 2 bases at J, with 9 bases between the two ends. The CDR3 sequence is 14 residues long. CDR3 in amino acids: CASSLEAGTYEQYF. In nucleotides, the CDR3 is TGTGCCAGCAGCTTAGAAGCAGGAACCTACGAGCAGTACTTC.

In its sample, this clone was seen once. The chain uses TRBV6-5 and TRBJ1-2; D is ambiguous. The CDR3 loop spans 13 amino acids. The V end was cut by 0 bases, the J end by 5 bases, with 7 bases between. The germline V gene has CDR1 MNHEY and CDR2 SVGAGI. CDR3 sequence: CASSYSSAYGYTF. The CDR3 bases are TGTGCCAGCAGTTACTCATCCGCGTATGGCTACACCTTC.

This chain joins TRBV5-1 and TRBJ2-7, with D possibly being TRBD1 or TRBD2 (6 bases each). The CDR3 runs 15 residues. Germline loops: CDR1 SGHRS, CDR2 YFSETQ. Trimming pared 4 bases from V and 6 bases from J, leaving 20 bases between. The CDR3 DNA reads TGCGCCAGCAGCCCCTATTGGGGGGCGATGGGCGAGCAGTACTTC. The encoded protein is CASSPYWGAMGEQYF.

J is TRBJ2-5 and V is TRBV4-1; 7 bases map to TRBD1. The better agreement between TRBJ2-7 and the DNA end casts doubt on the J call. The germline V gene encodes CDR1 MGHRA and CDR2 YSYEKL. The CDR3 runs to 15 residues. CDR3 nucleotides: TGCGCCAGCAGCCGGTTCGGGACAGATTACTACGAGCAGTACTTC. This gives the protein CASSRFGTDYYEQYF.

This chain joins TRBV6-6 and TRBJ2-7, with D unresolved. The CDR3 has 13 amino acids. Germline-derived CDR1 and CDR2 are MNHNY and SVGAGI (reference sequence). Trimming took 3 bases from V and 0 from J, leaving 6 bases between them. The CDR3 DNA follows: TGTGCCAGCAGTTATTTAAGCTCCTACGAGCAGTACTTC. It yields the protein CASSYLSSYEQYF.

The chain recombines TRBV9 with TRBJ2-2; 13 bases are shared with TRBD2. The V gene end was trimmed by 3 bases and the J gene end by 6 bases; junction bases not matched to a gene: 5. Germline V gene data show CDR1 as SGDLS and CDR2 as YYNGEE. The CDR3 length is 16 residues. CDR3 sequence reads: CASSGGTSGKPGELFF. CDR3 DNA sequence: TGTGCCAGCAGCGGAGGGACTAGCGGGAAGCCCGGGGAGCTGTTTTTT. The full variable domain, completed using reference TRBV9 and TRBJ2-2, is DSGVTQTPKHLITATGQRVTLRCSPRSGDLSVYWYQQSLDQGLQFLIQYYNGEERAKGNILERFSAQQFPDLHSELNLSSLELGDSALYFCASSGGTSGKPGELFFGEGSRLTVL.

The chain couples TRBV19 to TRBJ2-4, with TRBD2 as a possible D gene (5 bases). The germline V and J ends were trimmed by 6 bases and 0 bases, with 12 bases remaining between them. CDR3 length: 15 amino acids. Germline V gives CDR1 LNHDA, CDR2 SQIVND (reference sequence). The CDR3 sequence: CASSRDALAKNIQYF. The DNA for the CDR3 is TGTGCCAGTAGCCGGGATGCCCTAGCCAAAAACATTCAGTACTTC. The variable domain in full, completed from reference TRBV19 and TRBJ2-4, reads DGGITQSPKYLFRKEGQNVTLSCEQNLNHDAMYWYRQDPGQGLRLIYYSQIVNDFQKGDIAEGYSVSREKKESFPLTVTSAQKNPTAFYLCASSRDALAKNIQYFGAGTRLSVL.

The chain carries TRBV7-2 and TRBJ2-7, with 9 positions matching TRBD2. CDR1 is SGHTA, CDR2 FQGNSA, per germline. V was pared by 3 bases and J by 7 bases, with 10 bases of the junction left unmatched. This CDR3 region has 15 residues. This CDR3 reads CASSFLGTSSREQYF. CDR3 nucleotide sequence: TGTGCCAGCAGCTTCCTCGGGACTAGCTCCCGGGAGCAGTACTTC. Complete variable domain (other parts from reference TRBV7-2 and TRBJ2-7): GAGVSQSPSNKVTEKGKDVELRCDPISGHTALYWYRQSLGQGLEFLIYFQGNSAPDKSGLPSDRFSAERTGGSVSTLTIQRTQQEDSAVYLCASSFLGTSSREQYFGPGTRLTVT.

The rearrangement joins TRBV19 to TRBJ2-3; D is perhaps TRBD2 (7 bases). Deletions cut 3 bases from V and 5 bases from J, with 15 bases between. The CDR3 covers 15 residues. The V gene's germline CDR1 is LNHDA and CDR2 SQIVND (reference sequence). CDR3 protein: CASSIRGAVGDTQYF. The CDR3 nucleotides are TGTGCCAGTAGTATTCGGGGGGCCGTTGGAGATACGCAGTATTTT.

The chain links TRBV27 to TRBJ1-5; D may be TRBD1 (6 bases). The CDR3 is 15 amino acids. V lost 8 bases to trimming and J lost 2 bases, with 16 bases between them. Germline V gene lookup returns CDR1 MNHEY and CDR2 SMNVEV (reference sequence). CDR3 region: CASQPDRTGNQPQHF. CDR3 DNA: TGTGCCAGCCAGCCGGACAGAACCGGCAATCAGCCCCAGCATTTT.

The chain links TRBV7-2 to TRBJ2-3, with 9 bases fitting TRBD1. J lost 14 bases, V lost 5 bases, and 8 bases had no gene match. Germline values: CDR1 SGHTA, CDR2 FQGNSA. This CDR3 contains 12 residues. This CDR3 is CASSIRQGDRYF. In DNA form, the CDR3 reads TGTGCCAGCAGCATTCGACAGGGGGACAGGTATTTT.

Concerning this clone: At one of its ends the junction is not consistent with the germline gene, which may arise from a read error. The chain has TRBV7-2 and TRBJ2-4, with a weak D call TRBD2 (6 bases). Germline loops: CDR1 SGHTA, CDR2 FQGNSA. This CDR3 contains 14 residues. The CDR3 sequence is CASRSLLAKNIRYF. The CDR3 region has the DNA TGTGCCAGCAGGTCCTTACTAGCCAAAAACATTCGGTACTTC.

The chain uses TRBV7-3 and TRBJ1-1, with a tentative D call TRBD1 (5 bases). The CDR3 is 13 amino acids. V lost 5 bases, J lost 1 base, and 8 bases lay in between. Germline V gives CDR1 SGHTA, CDR2 FQGTGA. In nucleotides, the CDR3 is TGTGCCAGCAGCGGGGCTCGGAACACTGAAGCTTTCTTT. Its translation: CASSGARNTEAFF. Drawing the rest from reference TRBV7-3 and TRBJ1-1, the complete variable domain is GAGVSQTPSNKVTEKGKYVELRCDPISGHTALYWYRQSLGQGPEFLIYFQGTGAADDSGLPNDRFFAVRPEGSVSTLKIQRTERGDSAVYLCASSGARNTEAFFGQGTRLTVV.